The 32 T cell receptor beta chains in this list originate from one sample, sequenced in a study of T cell responses to AZD1222 COVID-19 vaccine (dated by TCRdb to 2020 to 2023). Per the publication, the time point label means: about 28 days (+/-7) after the second vaccine dose. The treatment or condition label, as the study defines it: meningococcal conjugate vaccine given as trial control. Libraries were constructed by the immunoSEQ multiplex PCR assay. TCRdb took over this immuneACCESS table, retaining in-frame rearrangements with V and J assigned. Such tables are incomplete; in checked studies, under half of the missing clones stem from an unresolved V gene, and the remainder is unexplained. A total of roughly 200,000 clones appear in this sample, about 92% of them only once. The ten largest make up 3.6% of the sample. This specimen consisted of peripheral blood, obtained 28 days after the second dose of the MenACWY control vaccine. The source is an adult who received the MenACWY meningococcal vaccine as a control.

The rearrangement links TRBV29-1 to TRBJ2-1; D is unresolved. This CDR3 is 12 amino acids long. Per the germline V gene, CDR1 is SQVTM and CDR2 is ANQGSEA. Trimming removed 0 bases at V and 16 bases at J, with 16 bases between. The CDR3 sequence is CSVEDLGLVFFF. CDR3 bases: TGCAGCGTTGAAGATCTAGGGTTAGTATTTTTCTTC.

The chain is built from TRBV15 and TRBJ2-3, with 8 bases matching TRBD2. This CDR3 is built from 11 residues. Germline V CDR1 and CDR2: LNHNV, YYDKDF (reference sequence). CDR3 bases: TGTGGTTGCGGGAGGACAGATACGCAGTATTTT. Its translation is CGCGRTDTQYF.

The rearrangement joins TRBV5-1 to TRBJ1-3; 8 bases fit TRBD1. CDR1 is SGHRS and CDR2 is YFSETQ in the germline V gene. The CDR3 is 16 residues long. V shed 5 bases, J shed 0 bases, and the junction held 7 bases outside the gene matches. As DNA, the CDR3 is TGCGCCAGCAGTTCTCAGGGGGCAAACTCTGGAAACACCATATATTTT. Translation: CASSSQGANSGNTIYF.

The rearrangement links TRBV6-2 or TRBV6-3 to TRBJ2-4; TRBD1 agrees at 9 bases. In germline, CDR1 is MNHEY, CDR2 SVGEGT. Trimming took 6 bases from V and 10 from J; bases not matched to a gene: 4. The CDR3 is 12 residues long. In DNA, the CDR3 is TGTGCCAGCAGCGGACAGGGGATAATTCAGTACTTC. This sequence encodes CASSGQGIIQYF.

DNA of the CDR3: TGCGCCAGCACCCCCCCGGGGCGAGCGGGAAGCACAGATACGCAGTATTTT. Its translation: CASTPPGRAGSTDTQYF. The V gene is TRBV5-1, the J gene TRBJ2-3; 7 nucleotides line up with TRBD2. CDR3 length equals 17 residues. With V trimmed by 6 bases and J by 0 bases, 13 bases remained unmatched. The germline V gene has CDR1 SGHRS and CDR2 YFSETQ.

The chain joins TRBV2 to TRBJ2-7; D remains unclear. The ends were cut back, 7 bases at V and 4 bases at J, with 14 bases in the middle. The length of the CDR3 is 13 residues. The germline V gene encodes CDR1 SNHLY and CDR2 FYNNEI. The CDR3 here is CASKVAILYEQYF. The CDR3 DNA reads TGTGCCAGCAAGGTGGCGATCTTATACGAGCAGTACTTC. The full variable domain, in which reference TRBV2 and TRBJ2-7 provide the parts outside the CDR3, is EPEVTQTPSHQVTQMGQEVILRCVPISNHLYFYWYRQILGQKVEFLVSFYNNEISEKSEIFDDQFSVERPDGSNFTLKIRSTKLEDSAMYFCASKVAILYEQYFGPGTRLTVT.

The chain uses TRBV6-5 and TRBJ1-2; D remains unclear. Deletions cut 0 bases from V and 8 bases from J, with 13 bases between. This CDR3 spans 14 amino acids. Germline-derived CDR1 and CDR2 are MNHEY and SVGAGI. This CDR3 reads CASSYSTGVKGYTF. The DNA for the CDR3 is TGTGCCAGCAGTTACTCGACCGGGGTGAAGGGCTACACCTTC.

The chain has TRBV28 and TRBJ2-5; 10 bases map to TRBD1. V gave up 2 bases and J gave up 4 bases; unmatched junction bases: 4. Germline lookup yields CDR1 MDHEN and CDR2 SYDVKM. The CDR3 sequence is 15 residues long. CDR3 amino acids: CASSLATGGLETQYF. As DNA, the CDR3 is TGTGCCAGCAGTTTAGCGACAGGGGGCCTAGAGACCCAGTACTTC.

The chain combines TRBV11-1 with TRBJ2-2; D is unclear. In germline, CDR1 is SGHAT, CDR2 FQDESV (reference sequence). Trimming left V 3 bases short and J 6 bases short, with 8 bases between. The CDR3 consists of 13 residues. The DNA for the CDR3 is TGTGCCAGCAGCTTTGAAGTGTCCGGGGAGCTGTTTTTT. This sequence encodes CASSFEVSGELFF.

The chain links TRBV27 to TRBJ2-1, with 10 bases that match TRBD1. V was clipped by 3 bases and J by 6 bases; unmatched bases: 23. Germline V gene data show CDR1 as MNHEY and CDR2 as SMNVEV (reference sequence). This CDR3 has 21 residues. CDR3 DNA sequence: TGTGCCAGCAGTTTGGGCCCCGGGACAGGGGAGGGATGGGGACTCTCCAATGAGCAGTTCTTC. Translating it yields CASSLGPGTGEGWGLSNEQFF.

This clone came up a few times. V usage is TRBV28 and J usage is TRBJ2-7, with a tentative D call TRBD1 (5 bases). The CDR3 runs 15 residues. The germline V gene encodes CDR1 MDHEN and CDR2 SYDVKM. V was trimmed by 5 bases and J by 5 bases, leaving 19 bases between them. CDR3 loop: CASSPPGSVVHEQYF. The DNA for the CDR3 is TGTGCCAGCAGTCCCCCAGGGTCCGTGGTCCACGAGCAGTACTTC.

V usage is TRBV7-3 and J usage is TRBJ1-1, with a possible D match to TRBD1 (5 bases). V was trimmed by 2 bases and J by 4 bases, leaving 14 bases between them. CDR1 is SGHTA and CDR2 is FQGTGA in the germline V gene. CDR3 length: 15 amino acids. The CDR3 here is CASSLGGERSTEAFF. In DNA, the CDR3 is TGTGCCAGCAGCTTAGGGGGGGAGAGGAGCACTGAAGCTTTCTTT.

The chain is built from TRBV30 and TRBJ2-3; the match to TRBD1 covers 9 bases. The J segment lost 6 bases and the V segment lost 2 bases, leaving 6 bases of the junction unmatched. This CDR3 is 14 amino acids long. Germline V gives CDR1 GTSNPN, CDR2 SVGIG (reference sequence). The CDR3 DNA sequence: TGTGCCTGGAGTTGGGGACAGGGATTGGATACGCAGTATTTT. It specifies CAWSWGQGLDTQYF.

The rearrangement uses TRBV2 and TRBJ1-1; TRBD1 matches 7 bases. V gave up 6 bases and J gave up 3 bases; unmatched junction bases: 10. The CDR3 is 15 residues long. Germline values: CDR1 SNHLY, CDR2 FYNNEI. CDR3 DNA: TGTGCCAGCAGAGAAAGTACAGGGGTTTACACTGAAGCTTTCTTT. This codes for CASRESTGVYTEAFF.

This clone was counted between two and nine times. The chain couples TRBV7-9 to TRBJ2-5, with TRBD2 matching over 10 bases. Trimming took 6 bases from V and 4 from J; bases not matched to a gene: 14. CDR3 length: 17 residues. From germline, CDR1 is SEHNR and CDR2 FQNEAQ (reference sequence). CDR3 bases: TGTGCCAGCAGTCCAAACCTTGGAGCGGGAGGGCCAGAGACCCAGTACTTC. The encoded protein is CASSPNLGAGGPETQYF. Supplemented by reference TRBV7-9 and TRBJ2-5, the full variable domain reads DTGVSQNPRHKITKRGQNVTFRCDPISEHNRLYWYRQTLGQGPEFLTYFQNEAQLEKSRLLSDRFSAERPKGSFSTLEIQRTEQGDSAMYLCASSPNLGAGGPETQYFGPGTRLLVL.

CDR3 sequence reads: CATRGLGSYNEQFF. CDR3 DNA: TGTGCCACCCGGGGACTGGGCTCCTACAATGAGCAGTTCTTC. The rearrangement uses TRBV4-2 and TRBJ2-1, with D maybe TRBD2 (6 bases). The germline gives CDR1 LGHNA, CDR2 YNFKEQ. The CDR3 extends over 14 amino acids. The V and J ends lost 10 bases and 0 bases respectively, with 13 bases between them.

The genes are TRBV29-1 and TRBJ1-3; 7 bases align to TRBD1. The junction had 5 bases not matched to a gene; V was cut back by 6 bases and J by 0 bases. The CDR3 sequence is 14 residues long. Per germline, CDR1 SQVTM and CDR2 ANQGSEA. The CDR3 coding sequence is TGCAGCGTCCTCAGGGGGAGCTCTGGAAACACCATATATTTT. This gives the protein CSVLRGSSGNTIYF.

The J gene is TRBJ2-5, the V gene TRBV30, with 8 positions matching TRBD2. V trimming: 3 bases; J trimming: 4 bases; junction bases outside the gene matches: 1. Looked up from germline, CDR1 is GTSNPN and CDR2 is SVGIG (reference sequence). The CDR3 covers 12 residues. The CDR3 DNA reads as TGTGCCTGGAGGACTAGCGTAGAGACCCAGTACTTC. Protein sequence: CAWRTSVETQYF.

The rearrangement links TRBV29-1 to TRBJ1-1; D ambiguous. The V and J ends lost 6 bases and 1 base respectively, with 15 bases between them. The CDR3 spans 14 residues. Per germline, CDR1 SQVTM and CDR2 ANQGSEA. CDR3 nucleotides: TGCAGCGTGACTCGCCCCTGGCCGAACACTGAAGCTTTCTTT. Translating gives CSVTRPWPNTEAFF.

The chain combines TRBV20-1 with TRBJ1-5; D is perhaps TRBD1 (5 bases). Trimming shortened V by 3 bases and J by 1 base, and 10 bases separated the two germline ends. The CDR3 contains 14 residues. In germline, CDR1 is DFQATT, CDR2 SNEGSKA (reference sequence). The CDR3 DNA is TGCAGTGCTAGTTATCGGGGGAGCAATCAGCCCCAGCATTTT. This codes for CSASYRGSNQPQHF.

This rearrangement joins TRBV6-1 to TRBJ1-5; D is perhaps TRBD1 (5 bases). The germline V and J ends were trimmed by 7 bases and 5 bases, with 15 bases remaining between them. The V gene's germline CDR1 is MNHNS and CDR2 SASEGT. This CDR3 is 14 amino acids long. The CDR3 sequence is CASTAGTQYQPQHF. CDR3 in DNA: TGTGCCAGCACCGCCGGGACTCAGTATCAGCCCCAGCATTTT.

The V and J genes are TRBV12-3 or TRBV12-4 and TRBJ1-5; no reliable D call. The CDR3 totals 12 residues. Trimming stripped 6 bases from V and 6 bases from J, with 9 bases between. Here the CDR3 reads CASSGSRQPQHF. The CDR3 nucleotides are TGTGCCAGCAGCGGCAGCCGTCAGCCCCAGCATTTT.

V usage is TRBV2 and J usage is TRBJ1-5; 8 bases match TRBD1. J gave up 0 bases and V 6 bases, and 7 bases lay outside the gene matches. Germline V lookup: CDR1 SNHLY, CDR2 FYNNEI. This CDR3 spans 16 amino acids. Written as DNA, the CDR3 is TGTGCCAGCAGGGCCGAACAGGGGGATAGCAATCAGCCCCAGCATTTT. Its translation: CASRAEQGDSNQPQHF.

DNA for the CDR3: TGTGCCAGCAGCACCACGGCAGACGACTATGGCTACACCTTC. It yields the protein CASSTTADDYGYTF. J is TRBJ1-2 and V is TRBV6-5; D unclear. This CDR3 has 14 amino acids. V was trimmed by 6 bases and J by 3 bases, leaving 14 bases between them. CDR1 and CDR2 (germline): MNHEY, SVGAGI.

This sequence joins TRBV28 and TRBJ2-7; the match to TRBD1 covers 8 bases. V dropped 5 bases and J dropped 3; count of bases not matched to a gene: 9. The length of the CDR3 is 15 residues. Germline V gene lookup returns CDR1 MDHEN and CDR2 SYDVKM. Here the CDR3 DNA reads TGTGCCAGCAGTCGCCCTGGCAGGGGGCTCTACGAGCAGTACTTC. It specifies CASSRPGRGLYEQYF.

The rearrangement links TRBV18 to TRBJ1-3, with a possible D match to TRBD1 (5 bases). CDR3 length equals 14 residues. V was pared by 6 bases and J by 0 bases, with 9 bases between. Germline values: CDR1 KGHSH, CDR2 LQKENI. The CDR3 DNA reads as TGTGCCAGCTCCCAGGACATCTCTGGAAACACCATATATTTT. It is translated as CASSQDISGNTIYF.

This clone appeared a few times. The chain recombines TRBV24-1 with TRBJ2-2, with D perhaps assigned TRBD1 or TRBD2 (5 bases each). This CDR3 is 16 amino acids long. Germline values: CDR1 KGHDR, CDR2 SFDVKD. Trimming cost V 5 bases and J 4 bases, with 16 bases left between them. CDR3 sequence: CATSGSAGAFTGELFF. The CDR3 DNA reads as TGTGCCACCAGTGGCTCCGCCGGGGCTTTCACCGGGGAGCTGTTTTTT.

This clone was found once. The chain uses TRBV7-3 and TRBJ2-3; the match to TRBD2 covers 16 bases. Unmatched junction bases numbered 3, after V lost 5 bases and J lost 4 bases. The CDR3 spans 16 residues. CDR1 is SGHTA, CDR2 FQGTGA, per germline. DNA of the CDR3: TGTGCCAGCAGCGCCGGGACTAGCGGGAGGGCAGATACGCAGTATTTT. Its protein is CASSAGTSGRADTQYF.

The chain couples TRBV6-5 to TRBJ1-1; D is ambiguous. The V end lost 3 bases, the J end lost 5 bases, and 7 bases lay between the germline ends. Germline assignment: CDR1 MNHEY and CDR2 SVGAGI. CDR3 size: 12 residues. The DNA for the CDR3 is TGTGCCAGCAGTTATTTAGGAACTGAAGCTTTCTTT. Residues: CASSYLGTEAFF.

This rearrangement joins TRBV6-2 or TRBV6-3 to TRBJ1-2, with D unresolved. This CDR3 contains 12 residues. Per germline, CDR1 MNHEY and CDR2 SVGEGT. V was clipped by 4 bases and J by 5 bases, with 8 bases between them. CDR3 coding DNA: TGTGCCAGCAGTTCCACAAAGTATGGCTACACCTTC. This codes for CASSSTKYGYTF.

The chain has TRBV14 and TRBJ2-1; perhaps TRBD1 as D (6 bases). CDR1 SGHDN and CDR2 FVKESK come from the germline V gene. The CDR3 runs 15 residues. Trimming removed 1 base from V and 0 bases from J, with 7 bases in between. The CDR3 DNA sequence: TGTGCCAGCAGCCAAGGGACAGACTCCTACAATGAGCAGTTCTTC. Its translation is CASSQGTDSYNEQFF.

The chain recombines TRBV30 with TRBJ2-2; D gene unclear. V dropped 3 bases and J dropped 6 bases, with 14 bases sitting between them. The CDR3 loop spans 14 amino acids. Germline CDR1 is GTSNPN and CDR2 is SVGIG (reference sequence). The CDR3 sequence is CAWSPPPQSGELFF. The DNA for the CDR3 is TGTGCCTGGAGCCCCCCGCCGCAGTCCGGGGAGCTGTTTTTT.